The 20 T cell receptor beta chains reported below all come from one sample, sequenced in a study of brain T cells in children with intractable seizures. The time point here: blood from clinic visit 5 months post-surgery; TSC patient then seizure free. Only in-frame clones appear in the TCRdb table, and some are missing; sequencing was by immunoSEQ multiplex PCR. Of about 340,000 clones in the sample, over 90% were seen once. The sample in question was peripheral blood, obtained roughly 5 months after surgery. The source is a boy under two years old with tuberous sclerosis and intractable seizures.

As regards this clone: This CDR3 is also generated by other DNA sequences in the sample. The J gene is TRBJ2-3, the V gene TRBV5-6; D gene ambiguous. Germline lookup yields CDR1 SGHDT and CDR2 YYEEEE. Trimming removed 2 bases at V and 0 bases at J, with 7 bases between. The CDR3 has 14 amino acids. The CDR3 DNA reads as TGTGCCAGCAGCTTAGGGCAAAGCACAGATACGCAGTATTTT. Translation: CASSLGQSTDTQYF.

With respect to this clone: Distinct nucleotide sequences in the sample also encode this CDR3. This chain links TRBV20-1 with TRBJ1-2; a weak D match, TRBD1 (5 bases). The CDR3 is made up of 8 amino acids. From germline, CDR1 is DFQATT and CDR2 SNEGSKA (reference sequence). V lost 7 bases, J lost 8 bases, and 5 bases lay in between. CDR3 amino acids: CSGGGYTF. The CDR3 DNA reads TGCAGTGGGGGGGGCTACACCTTC.

The chain combines TRBV5-1 with TRBJ2-5; the match to TRBD1 covers 7 bases. The CDR3 loop spans 14 amino acids. V lost 4 bases and J lost 2; bases outside the gene matches: 5. The germline V gene encodes CDR1 SGHRS and CDR2 YFSETQ. The CDR3 protein is CASSARDSQETQYF. CDR3 DNA sequence: TGCGCCAGCAGCGCCCGGGACAGTCAAGAGACCCAGTACTTC.

The chain is built from TRBV10-1 and TRBJ2-4; D remains unclear. Trimming stripped 3 bases from V and 1 base from J, with 16 bases between. The length of the CDR3 is 17 residues. From germline, CDR1 is WNHNN and CDR2 SYGVQD (reference sequence). The CDR3 nucleotides are TGCGCCAGCAGTGAATTTTATCCTCAAGGGGCCAAAAACATTCAGTACTTC. This translates into CASSEFYPQGAKNIQYF.

This clone occurred a few times. The chain has TRBV7-6 and TRBJ1-2; TRBD1 might be the D (5 bases). The CDR3 extends over 13 amino acids. Germline assignment: CDR1 SGHVS and CDR2 FNYEAQ. Trimming pared 5 bases from V and 8 bases from J, leaving 15 bases between. The CDR3 nucleotides are TGTGCCAGCAGCCGAGCAGCGGGGACCGGCTACACCTTC. Encoded protein: CASSRAAGTGYTF.

The V call is TRBV7-8, the J call TRBJ2-2; D tentatively reads TRBD1 or TRBD2 (5 bases each). The CDR3 is 15 amino acids. Germline CDR1 is SGHVS and CDR2 is FQNEAQ. Trimming removed 2 bases from V and 2 bases from J, with 9 bases in between. CDR3 protein: CASSLLRGNTGELFF. The CDR3 DNA reads TGTGCCAGCAGCTTATTACGGGGCAACACCGGGGAGCTGTTTTTT.

The genes are TRBV30 and TRBJ1-3; no clear D. Germline loops: CDR1 GTSNPN, CDR2 SVGIG (reference sequence). V lost 0 bases and J lost 0, with 12 bases in between. The CDR3 is 16 amino acids. CDR3 sequence reads: CAWSVGHLSSGNTIYF. In nucleotides, the CDR3 is TGTGCCTGGAGTGTTGGTCACCTGAGCTCTGGAAACACCATATATTTT.

This chain connects TRBV9 to TRBJ1-1; D unresolved. Germline loops: CDR1 SGDLS, CDR2 YYNGEE. The CDR3 extends over 19 amino acids. The V and J ends lost 8 bases and 3 bases respectively, with 32 bases between them. The CDR3 region has the DNA TGTGCCAGACCTCCGTCGGACGAATCTCTTGAAAAGAGGGACACTGAAGCTTTCTTT. This sequence encodes CARPPSDESLEKRDTEAFF.

J is TRBJ2-1 and V is TRBV5-4, with 12 bases lining up with TRBD2. The V and J ends lost 2 bases and 5 bases, in that order; junction bases with no gene match: 5. The CDR3 has 16 amino acids. Germline V gene data show CDR1 as SGHNT and CDR2 as YYREEE (reference sequence). The CDR3 sequence is CASSFLAGGPHNEQFF. The CDR3 nucleotides read TGTGCCAGCAGCTTCCTAGCGGGGGGGCCCCACAATGAGCAGTTCTTC.

This clone occurred once. The rearrangement joins TRBV5-4 to TRBJ1-1; tentative D call: TRBD1 (5 bases). V shed 4 bases and J shed 1 base, with 14 bases lying between them. Germline CDR1 is SGHNT and CDR2 is YYREEE (reference sequence). The CDR3 runs to 15 residues. CDR3 sequence (DNA): TGTGCCAGCAGCAAAGTTACAGGTTGGAACACTGAAGCTTTCTTT. This codes for CASSKVTGWNTEAFF. Full variable domain (outside the CDR3, taken from reference TRBV5-4 and TRBJ1-1): ETGVTQSPTHLIKTRGQQVTLRCSSQSGHNTVSWYQQALGQGPQFIFQYYREEENGRGNFPPRFSGLQFPNYSSELNVNALELDDSALYLCASSKVTGWNTEAFFGQGTRLTVV.

This chain connects TRBV10-1 to TRBJ2-7; tentatively, D is TRBD2 (5 bases). Germline CDR1 and CDR2: WNHNN and SYGVQD (reference sequence). Trimming left V 7 bases short and J 1 base short, with 14 bases between. The CDR3 spans 14 residues. CDR3 bases: TGCGCCAGCAAAGTAGGCCCGGGGTCCTACGAGCAGTACTTC. This encodes CASKVGPGSYEQYF.

The chain employs TRBV4-2 and TRBJ2-5; D could derive from TRBD1 or TRBD2 (5 bases each). Germline V lookup: CDR1 LGHNA, CDR2 YNFKEQ. V was pared by 0 bases and J by 5 bases, with 16 bases between. This CDR3 is 16 amino acids long. CDR3 protein: CASSQDGTSQGETQYF. The DNA for the CDR3 is TGTGCCAGCAGCCAAGATGGGACCTCACAAGGGGAGACCCAGTACTTC.

V is TRBV3-1 (or the pseudogene TRBV3-2) and J is TRBJ2-7, with a weak D call TRBD2 (6 bases). CDR3 length: 17 amino acids. CDR1 and CDR2 from the germline V gene are LGHDT and YNNKEL (reference sequence). Trimming left V 4 bases short and J 0 bases short, with 19 bases between. CDR3 residues: CASSRFWVGLSSYEQYF. For the CDR3, the DNA is TGTGCCAGCAGCCGGTTTTGGGTGGGACTTAGCTCCTACGAGCAGTACTTC.

CDR3 residues: CASSQGTLADPNEQFF. The CDR3 nucleotides are TGCGCCAGCAGCCAAGGTACCCTAGCGGACCCCAATGAGCAGTTCTTC. The chain is built from TRBV4-1 and TRBJ2-1; 7 bases agree with TRBD2. CDR1 and CDR2 from the germline V gene are MGHRA and YSYEKL. V shed 1 base and J 6 bases; nucleotides not matched to a gene: 9. The CDR3 contains 16 residues.

The sample holds one count of this clone. This chain joins TRBV3-1 (or the pseudogene TRBV3-2) and TRBJ2-7, with 16 bases that match TRBD2. Germline lookup yields CDR1 LGHDT and CDR2 YNNKEL (reference sequence). After removal of 3 bases from V and 6 bases from J, the junction contained 14 bases not matched to a gene. CDR3 size: 19 residues. The CDR3 protein is CASSQTVGGTSGRAVEQYF. Here the CDR3 DNA reads TGTGCCAGCAGCCAGACGGTCGGGGGGACTAGCGGGAGGGCCGTCGAGCAGTACTTC.

This chain uses TRBV7-9 with TRBJ2-7; D is undetermined. There are 13 residues in the CDR3. CDR1 and CDR2 (germline): SEHNR, FQNEAQ (reference sequence). The V end was cut by 1 base, the J end by 4 bases, with 8 bases between. The CDR3 region is CASSLDQKYEQYF. The CDR3 nucleotides read TGTGCCAGCAGCTTAGACCAGAAATACGAGCAGTACTTC.

With respect to this clone: This specimen includes other DNA sequences encoding the same CDR3. The gene calls are TRBV4-1 and TRBJ1-2; D is unclear. Germline V lookup: CDR1 MGHRA, CDR2 YSYEKL. The CDR3 runs 13 residues. V shed 6 bases and J shed 2 bases, with 10 bases lying between them. CDR3 sequence (DNA): TGCGCCAGCAGTCCGACGGAGAACTATGGCTACACCTTC. It encodes CASSPTENYGYTF.

The count of this clone is one. V usage is TRBV6-5 and J usage is TRBJ2-1; no firm D call. V was trimmed by 6 bases and J by 7 bases, leaving 13 bases between them. Per the germline V gene, CDR1 is MNHEY and CDR2 is SVGAGI. The CDR3 has 13 amino acids. The DNA of the CDR3 is TGTGCCAGCAGACAGTCCCCTGATAATGAGCAGTTCTTC. Amino acid sequence: CASRQSPDNEQFF.

This chain connects TRBV27 to TRBJ1-2; no firm D call. CDR1 is MNHEY, CDR2 SMNVEV, per germline (reference sequence). V was shortened by 6 bases and J by 3 bases, with 11 bases between the two germline ends. This CDR3 comprises 13 residues. The CDR3 protein is CASRSDIYYGYTF. CDR3 nucleotides: TGTGCCAGCAGATCCGACATCTACTATGGCTACACCTTC.

V and J are TRBV4-1 and TRBJ1-2; 8 bases map to TRBD1. J gave up 8 bases and V 2 bases, and 16 bases lay outside the gene matches. CDR1 is MGHRA and CDR2 is YSYEKL in the germline V gene. The CDR3 is 17 amino acids. CDR3: CASSQQGQGSKSEGYTF. The CDR3 bases are TGCGCCAGCAGCCAACAAGGACAGGGAAGTAAGAGTGAAGGCTACACCTTC.